One and the same sample provided the 10 T cell receptor beta chains below, sequenced in a study of breast tumors, draining lymph nodes, adjacent tissues. Samples came from axillary lymph nodes draining the breast cancer. A single record per CDR3 protein comes from TCRdb applying MiXCR to the multiplex PCR reads. The data show about 200,000 distinct CDR3 sequences, 30% to 35% seen once. Sample: axillary lymph node tissue. These receptors originate from a female donor with breast cancer. Some clones in this sample may be carry-over from other donors' samples.

This clonotype has a handful of counts. A much larger clone differs from this one at a single base, so this may be a read error. The V gene is TRBV7-2, the J gene TRBJ2-2; TRBD2 agrees at 8 bases. The germline CDR1 and CDR2 sequences are SGHTA and FQGNSA. The CDR3 loop spans 19 amino acids. The junction had 16 bases not matched to a gene; V was cut back by 1 base and J by 6 bases. In DNA form, the CDR3 reads TGTGCCAGCAGCTTAGAGGTCGGACTAGCTAGCTCGAGGCCCGGGGAGCTGTTTTTT. Residues: CASSLEVGLASSRPGELFF.

This clonotype was counted many times. V is TRBV6-6 and J is TRBJ2-1; 11 bases match TRBD2. The CDR3 totals 17 residues. The germline gives CDR1 MNHNY, CDR2 SVGAGI (reference sequence). The junction had 13 bases not matched to a gene; V was cut back by 6 bases and J by 6 bases. The CDR3 spells CASSSSLTSGIFNEQFF. CDR3 nucleotides: TGTGCCAGCAGCTCCTCCTTGACTAGCGGGATTTTCAATGAGCAGTTCTTC.

This clonotype showed up many times. This chain joins TRBV24-1 and TRBJ1-2, with D hard to call. Germline values: CDR1 KGHDR, CDR2 SFDVKD. The length of the CDR3 is 13 residues. V lost 0 bases and J 8 bases, leaving 9 bases between the germline ends. Here the CDR3 reads CATSDLLDRGYTF. The CDR3, as DNA: TGTGCCACCAGTGATTTGCTTGATAGGGGCTACACCTTC.

There are a few counts of this clonotype. This chain links TRBV5-1 with TRBJ2-5; D is perhaps TRBD1 or TRBD2 (6 bases each). The CDR3 loop spans 18 amino acids. Germline values: CDR1 SGHRS, CDR2 YFSETQ. V was cut by 4 bases and J by 1 base, with 23 bases left in between. The CDR3 nucleotides read TGCGCCAGCAGCAAACGTGGCCTGTCCAAGGGGGGCCAAGAGACCCAGTACTTC. As protein: CASSKRGLSKGGQETQYF.

This clonotype was observed at least ten times. This rearrangement joins TRBV7-9 to TRBJ1-5; 7 nucleotides align to TRBD1. The CDR3 contains 14 residues. V gave up 8 bases and J gave up 10 bases; unmatched junction bases: 14. Looked up from germline, CDR1 is SEHNR and CDR2 is FQNEAQ (reference sequence). CDR3 sequence reads: CASGGDSSLSPQHF. CDR3 sequence (DNA): TGTGCCAGCGGGGGGGACAGCTCCCTCAGCCCCCAGCATTTT.

At least ten counts were recorded for this clonotype. The chain links TRBV5-1 to TRBJ2-2, with TRBD1 identical over 9 bases. In germline, CDR1 is SGHRS, CDR2 YFSETQ. Trimming removed 6 bases from V and 0 bases from J; junction bases left unmatched: 6. CDR3 length: 16 residues. CDR3 sequence (DNA): TGCGCCAGCAAGCCGGGACAGGGCTCGAACACCGGGGAGCTGTTTTTT. The encoded protein is CASKPGQGSNTGELFF.

A word on this clonotype: A read error may be the cause here, since a much bigger clone is one base away. This chain links TRBV20-1 with TRBJ2-5, with 7 bases that match TRBD2. The trim removed 7 bases at V and 7 bases at J, leaving 15 bases unmatched. The CDR3 covers 14 residues. Looked up from germline, CDR1 is DFQATT and CDR2 is SNEGSKA (reference sequence). CDR3 in DNA: TGCAGTGTTTCTAGCGGCGGGTGGGCGGCGACCCAGTACTTC. Translating it yields CSVSSGGWAATQYF.

The chain carries TRBV6-1 and TRBJ1-3; no firm D call. Trimming stripped 6 bases from V and 4 bases from J, with 16 bases between. CDR1 and CDR2 from the germline V gene are MNHNS and SASEGT. The CDR3 sequence is 15 residues long. The CDR3 DNA follows: TGTGCCAGCAGCCCCCTTGGAGGGTCAGGAAACACCATATATTTT. Translating it yields CASSPLGGSGNTIYF.

This clonotype was seen a handful of times. The chain uses TRBV28 and TRBJ1-2, with a weak D call TRBD1 (6 bases). Germline CDR1 and CDR2: MDHEN and SYDVKM. The CDR3 contains 13 residues. V lost 5 bases to trimming and J lost 4 bases, with 11 bases between them. CDR3 coding DNA: TGTGCCAGCAGTGCTCCGGGGGCCTATGGCTACACCTTC. Residues: CASSAPGAYGYTF.

This clonotype appeared many times. The chain carries TRBV12-5 and TRBJ1-6; the D is unclear. The V and J ends lost 0 bases and 10 bases respectively, with 19 bases between them. There are 17 residues in the CDR3. From germline, CDR1 is LGHNT and CDR2 FRNRAP. CDR3 sequence reads: CASGLVEGSELRSPLHF. The CDR3 DNA sequence: TGTGCTAGTGGTTTGGTAGAGGGTTCGGAGCTACGATCACCCCTCCACTTT. Filled out from reference TRBV12-5 and TRBJ1-6, the complete variable domain reads DARVTQTPRHKVTEMGQEVTMRCQPILGHNTVFWYRQTMMQGLELLAYFRNRAPLDDSGMPKDRFSAEMPDATLATLKIQPSEPRDSAVYFCASGLVEGSELRSPLHFGNGTRLTVT.